This T cell receptor (beta chain) was recorded in a study of response to subunit inactivated influenza vaccine. Study-level findings and limits: Seasonal influenza vaccination, on each occasion, was suggested by the authors to recruit few new T cells.

Each CDR3 protein gets one entry after TCRdb re-called the RT-PCR reads with MiXCR. Among under 750,000 distinct CDR3 sequences, 12% were seen once, and the ten largest hold roughly a tenth. Points on this clonotype: What it recognizes is unknown.

The specimen was PBMCs from blood, collected on the day of vaccination. The clonotype comes from a man aged 50 to 59 who received an inactivated influenza vaccine.

The CDR3 protein is CSAGTAGTSGRKEQFF. DNA for the CDR3: TGCAGTGCCGGGACAGCCGGGACTAGCGGGAGGAAGGAGCAGTTCTTC. This chain uses TRBV20-1 with TRBJ2-1; 15 bases map to TRBD2. Losses at the gene ends were 6 bases for V and 10 bases for J; bases not matched to a gene: 13. This CDR3 comprises 16 residues. From germline, CDR1 is DFQATT and CDR2 SNEGSKA (reference sequence).